These 19 T cell receptor beta chains were all obtained from the same sample, sequenced in a study of T cell changes during pregnancy in multiple sclerosis. Here immunoSEQ multiplex PCR was the method, and the copy in TCRdb shows in-frame clones only, minus some. The sample includes tens of thousands of clones, around nine tenths of them seen just once. The specimen was peripheral blood, collected in the second trimester of pregnancy. The receptors originated from a female donor with multiple sclerosis, enrolled in a pregnancy study.

V usage is TRBV2 and J usage is TRBJ2-1; 8 positions agree with TRBD2. The CDR3 extends over 13 amino acids. The V segment lost 7 bases and the J segment 2 bases; nucleotides outside the gene matches: 1. The germline V gene encodes CDR1 SNHLY and CDR2 FYNNEI. DNA of the CDR3: TGTGCCAGCACCGGGAGGGCCTACAATGAGCAGTTCTTC. Encoded protein: CASTGRAYNEQFF.

This clone was detected a few times. The chain employs TRBV6-6 and TRBJ1-1, with no clear D. V gave up 0 bases and J gave up 2 bases, with 7 bases separating them. This CDR3 has 14 residues. Germline V gene lookup returns CDR1 MNHNY and CDR2 SVGAGI (reference sequence). CDR3 sequence reads: CASSYSAENTEAFF. The CDR3 region has the DNA TGTGCCAGCAGTTACTCGGCAGAAAACACTGAAGCTTTCTTT.

The chain combines TRBV18 with TRBJ2-5; D remains unclear. Per the germline V gene, CDR1 is KGHSH and CDR2 is LQKENI. Trimming cost V 3 bases and J 2 bases, with 7 bases left between them. The CDR3 is made up of 13 amino acids. CDR3 nucleotides: TGTGCCAGCTCACCCTCACTTCAAGAGACCCAGTACTTC. It specifies CASSPSLQETQYF.

The CDR3 DNA is TGTGCCAGCACCCGACTAGCGGGAGACGAGACCCAGTACTTC. Residues: CASTRLAGDETQYF. J is TRBJ2-5 and V is TRBV28, with 12 bases fitting TRBD2. V shed 7 bases and J 5 bases; nucleotides not matched to a gene: 5. The CDR3 has 14 residues. Looked up from germline, CDR1 is MDHEN and CDR2 is SYDVKM.

This chain connects TRBV7-9 to TRBJ2-7; possible D gene TRBD1, 5 bases. CDR1 is SEHNR and CDR2 is FQNEAQ in the germline V gene (reference sequence). There are 12 residues in the CDR3. V gave up 5 bases and J gave up 4 bases, with 9 bases separating them. CDR3 nucleotide sequence: TGTGCCAGCAGCCGTAGGGGATACGAGCAGTACTTC. This translates into CASSRRGYEQYF.

The chain is built from TRBV30 and TRBJ2-2, with 8 bases that match TRBD2. Unmatched junction bases numbered 6, after V lost 5 bases and J lost 4 bases. Germline lookup yields CDR1 GTSNPN and CDR2 SVGIG (reference sequence). This CDR3 is 14 amino acids long. In nucleotides, the CDR3 is TGTGCCTGGGCTAAAGCGGGAGTCACCGGGGAGCTGTTTTTT. Its protein product is CAWAKAGVTGELFF.

Of note for this clone: An end of the junction does not agree with germline; a read error may underlie this. The chain couples TRBV7-7 to TRBJ2-5; 8 bases are a match to TRBD2. Germline CDR1 is SSHAT and CDR2 is FNYEAQ (reference sequence). The CDR3 loop spans 17 amino acids. The CDR3 DNA reads TGTGCTAGCAGCTCCAGAGCGGGAGTGGGACCGGGAGAGACCCAGTACTTC. It translates to CASSSRAGVGPGETQYF.

The V call is TRBV5-1, the J call TRBJ2-7, with TRBD2 matching over 9 bases. Trimming removed 3 bases from V and 5 bases from J; junction bases left unmatched: 6. This CDR3 is built from 14 residues. Germline CDR1 SGHRS, CDR2 YFSETQ. DNA of the CDR3: TGCGCCAGCAGCTCGCGGGAGGGCCTTCACGAGCAGTACTTC. Translated, it gives CASSSREGLHEQYF. Filled out from reference TRBV5-1 and TRBJ2-7, the complete variable domain reads KAGVTQTPRYLIKTRGQQVTLSCSPISGHRSVSWYQQTPGQGLQFLFEYFSETQRNKGNFPGRFSGRQFSNSRSEMNVSTLELGDSALYLCASSSREGLHEQYFGPGTRLTVT.

The chain combines TRBV5-6 with TRBJ2-7; TRBD1 is a possible D gene (5 bases). The CDR3 runs 13 residues. Trimming removed 1 base from V and 2 bases from J, with 7 bases in between. The V gene's germline CDR1 is SGHDT and CDR2 YYEEEE. The CDR3 sequence is CASSLSRAYEQYF. For the CDR3, the DNA is TGTGCCAGCAGCTTGAGCAGGGCCTACGAGCAGTACTTC. Full variable domain (outside the CDR3, taken from reference TRBV5-6 and TRBJ2-7): DAGVTQSPTHLIKTRGQQVTLRCSPKSGHDTVSWYQQALGQGPQFIFQYYEEEERQRGNFPDRFSGHQFPNYSSELNVNALLLGDSALYLCASSLSRAYEQYFGPGTRLTVT.

V and J are TRBV4-3 and TRBJ2-7; no clear D. Germline CDR1 and CDR2: LGHNA and YSLEER. The germline V and J ends were trimmed by 1 base and 2 bases, with 9 bases remaining between them. This CDR3 spans 14 amino acids. The CDR3 region is CASSQATPPYEQYF. In DNA, the CDR3 is TGCGCCAGCAGCCAAGCTACGCCCCCCTACGAGCAGTACTTC.

This clone ranks as medium-sized. The chain joins TRBV6-1 to TRBJ2-7, with 9 bases that match TRBD2. V lost 6 bases and J lost 3; bases outside the gene matches: 3. The CDR3 length is 13 residues. Germline V gives CDR1 MNHNS, CDR2 SASEGT. CDR3 DNA: TGTGCCAGCAGGACTAGCGGAAACTACGAGCAGTACTTC. It encodes CASRTSGNYEQYF.

The genes are TRBV4-1 and TRBJ2-5; D call uncertain. This CDR3 is built from 12 residues. Trimming pared 2 bases from V and 5 bases from J, leaving 6 bases between. Germline-derived CDR1 and CDR2 are MGHRA and YSYEKL. CDR3 region: CASSQTRETQYF. CDR3 in DNA: TGCGCCAGCAGCCAAACCAGGGAGACCCAGTACTTC.

This rearrangement joins TRBV7-9 to TRBJ2-2; 8 bases are shared with TRBD2. Germline values: CDR1 SEHNR, CDR2 FQNEAQ (reference sequence). The CDR3 is 18 amino acids. Trimming took 4 bases from V and 2 from J; bases not matched to a gene: 12. CDR3 sequence reads: CASSSAGRREANTGELFF. CDR3 nucleotides: TGTGCCAGCAGCTCCGCCGGAAGGCGGGAGGCAAACACCGGGGAGCTGTTTTTT.

V is TRBV11-2 and J is TRBJ2-2; 8 nucleotides agree with TRBD1. The CDR3 totals 16 residues. After removal of 1 base from V and 0 bases from J, the junction contained 1 base not matched to a gene. Looked up from germline, CDR1 is SGHAT and CDR2 is FQNNGV. The CDR3 spells CASSLARGPNTGELFF. In DNA form, the CDR3 reads TGTGCCAGCAGCTTAGCCAGGGGGCCGAACACCGGGGAGCTGTTTTTT.

This rearrangement joins TRBV7-9 to TRBJ1-5; D possibly corresponds to TRBD1 (6 bases). This CDR3 has 12 amino acids. The germline gives CDR1 SEHNR, CDR2 FQNEAQ (reference sequence). Trimming took off 11 bases at V and 6 bases at J, with 14 bases between the two ends. CDR3 protein: CAVQQGIQPQHF. CDR3 bases: TGTGCCGTACAACAGGGCATTCAGCCCCAGCATTTT. The variable domain in full, completed from reference TRBV7-9 and TRBJ1-5, reads DTGVSQNPRHKITKRGQNVTFRCDPISEHNRLYWYRQTLGQGPEFLTYFQNEAQLEKSRLLSDRFSAERPKGSFSTLEIQRTEQGDSAMYLCAVQQGIQPQHFGDGTRLSIL.

This CDR3 is CAGQGHLDQPQHF. The CDR3, as DNA: TGTGCCGGCCAGGGACACTTAGATCAGCCCCAGCATTTT. J is TRBJ1-5 and V is TRBV10-3; TRBD1 is a possible D gene (6 bases). There are 13 residues in the CDR3. Germline lookup yields CDR1 ENHRY and CDR2 SYGVKD. Deletions cut 11 bases from V and 5 bases from J, with 16 bases between.

The rearrangement joins TRBV18 to TRBJ1-4; tentatively, D is TRBD1 (6 bases). CDR1 KGHSH and CDR2 LQKENI come from the germline V gene. The CDR3 length is 15 residues. V lost 3 bases, J lost 4 bases, and 12 bases lay in between. CDR3 in DNA: TGTGCCAGCTCACCCTTGCCCAGGGGTAATGAAAAACTGTTTTTT. It codes for CASSPLPRGNEKLFF. The whole variable domain, filled in from reference TRBV18 and TRBJ1-4, reads NAGVMQNPRHLVRRRGQEARLRCSPMKGHSHVYWYRQLPEEGLKFMVYLQKENIIDESGMPKERFSAEFPKEGPSILRIQQVVRGDSAAYFCASSPLPRGNEKLFFGSGTQLSVL.

CDR3 in DNA: TGTGCCAGCAGCTTAGATCGAGGGGGTTATGAGCAGTTCTTC. This translates into CASSLDRGGYEQFF. V and J are TRBV11-2 and TRBJ2-1; TRBD1 might be the D (6 bases). Trimming stripped 0 bases from V and 8 bases from J, with 11 bases between. Germline V gene sequence: CDR1 SGHAT, CDR2 FQNNGV. The CDR3 loop spans 14 amino acids.

The CDR3, as DNA: TGTGCCAGCAGCGCAACAGGACTAGGGGACACCGGGGAGCTGTTTTTT. Amino acids: CASSATGLGDTGELFF. The chain couples TRBV9 to TRBJ2-2, with 7 bases lining up with TRBD2. Trimming at V came to 3 bases and at J to 3 bases, leaving 8 bases not matched to a gene. Germline V lookup: CDR1 SGDLS, CDR2 YYNGEE. The CDR3 has 16 amino acids.